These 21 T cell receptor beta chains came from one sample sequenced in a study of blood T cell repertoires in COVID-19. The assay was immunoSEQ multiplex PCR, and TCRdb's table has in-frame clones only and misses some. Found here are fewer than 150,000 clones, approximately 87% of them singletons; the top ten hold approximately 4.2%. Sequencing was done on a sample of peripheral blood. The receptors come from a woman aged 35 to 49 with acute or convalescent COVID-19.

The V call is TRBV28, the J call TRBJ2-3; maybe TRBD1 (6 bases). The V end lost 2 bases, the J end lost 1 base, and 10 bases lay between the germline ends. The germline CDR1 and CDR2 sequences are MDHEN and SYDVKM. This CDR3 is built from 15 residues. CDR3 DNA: TGTGCCAGCAGTTTAGAAAGGACAGGCACAGATACGCAGTATTTT. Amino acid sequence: CASSLERTGTDTQYF. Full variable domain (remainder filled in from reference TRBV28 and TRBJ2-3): DVKVTQSSRYLVKRTGEKVFLECVQDMDHENMFWYRQDPGLGLRLIYFSYDVKMKEKGDIPEGYSVSREKKERFSLILESASTNQTSMYLCASSLERTGTDTQYFGPGTRLTVL.

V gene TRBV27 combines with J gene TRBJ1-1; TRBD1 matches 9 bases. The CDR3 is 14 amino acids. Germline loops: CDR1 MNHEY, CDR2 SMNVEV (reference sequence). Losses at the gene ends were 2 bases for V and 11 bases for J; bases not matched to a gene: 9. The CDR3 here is CASSLTGGVFRAFF. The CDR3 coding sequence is TGTGCCAGCAGTTTAACAGGGGGCGTCTTTCGGGCTTTCTTT.

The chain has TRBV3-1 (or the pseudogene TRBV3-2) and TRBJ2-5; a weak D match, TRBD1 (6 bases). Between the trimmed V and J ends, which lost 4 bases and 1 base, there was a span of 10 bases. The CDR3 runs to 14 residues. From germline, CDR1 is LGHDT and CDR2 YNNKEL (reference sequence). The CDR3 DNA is TGTGCCAGCAGCCCATTGACAGGCCAAGAGACCCAGTACTTC. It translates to CASSPLTGQETQYF.

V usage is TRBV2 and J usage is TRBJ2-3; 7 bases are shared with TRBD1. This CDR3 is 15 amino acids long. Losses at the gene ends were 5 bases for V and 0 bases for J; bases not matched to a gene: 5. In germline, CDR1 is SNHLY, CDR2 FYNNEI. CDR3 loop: CASSRDSTSTDTQYF. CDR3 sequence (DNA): TGTGCCAGCAGTCGGGACAGCACTAGCACAGATACGCAGTATTTT.

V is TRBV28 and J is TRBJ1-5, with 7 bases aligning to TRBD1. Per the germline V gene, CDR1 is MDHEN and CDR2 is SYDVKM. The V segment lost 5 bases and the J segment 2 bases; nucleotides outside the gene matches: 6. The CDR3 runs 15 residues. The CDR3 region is CASSADRTRNQPQHF. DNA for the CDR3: TGTGCCAGCAGTGCGGACAGGACCCGCAATCAGCCCCAGCATTTT. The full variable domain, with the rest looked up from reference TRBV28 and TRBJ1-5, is DVKVTQSSRYLVKRTGEKVFLECVQDMDHENMFWYRQDPGLGLRLIYFSYDVKMKEKGDIPEGYSVSREKKERFSLILESASTNQTSMYLCASSADRTRNQPQHFGDGTRLSIL.

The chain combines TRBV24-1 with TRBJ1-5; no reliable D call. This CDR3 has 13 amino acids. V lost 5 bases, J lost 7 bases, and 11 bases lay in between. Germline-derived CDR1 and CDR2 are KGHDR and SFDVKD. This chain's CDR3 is CATSVSGSQPQHF. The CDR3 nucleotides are TGTGCCACCAGTGTGTCGGGGTCCCAGCCCCAGCATTTT.

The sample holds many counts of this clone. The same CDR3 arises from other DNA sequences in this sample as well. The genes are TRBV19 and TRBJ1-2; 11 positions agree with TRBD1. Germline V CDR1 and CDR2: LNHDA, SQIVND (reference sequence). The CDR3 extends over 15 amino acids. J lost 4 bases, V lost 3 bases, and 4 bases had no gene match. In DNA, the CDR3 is TGTGCCAGTAGTATCGCCGGGACAGGGGGCTATGGCTACACCTTC. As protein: CASSIAGTGGYGYTF.

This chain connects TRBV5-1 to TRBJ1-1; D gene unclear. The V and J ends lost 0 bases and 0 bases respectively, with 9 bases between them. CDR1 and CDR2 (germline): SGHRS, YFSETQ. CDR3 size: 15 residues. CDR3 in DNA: TGCGCCAGCAGCTTGGACGGTGCCCTGAACACTGAAGCTTTCTTT. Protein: CASSLDGALNTEAFF.

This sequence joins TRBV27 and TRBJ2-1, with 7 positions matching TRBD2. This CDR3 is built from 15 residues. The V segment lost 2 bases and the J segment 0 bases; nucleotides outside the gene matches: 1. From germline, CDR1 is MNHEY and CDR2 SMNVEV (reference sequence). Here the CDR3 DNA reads TGTGCCAGCAGTTTAGGCGGGAGCTCCTACAATGAGCAGTTCTTC. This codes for CASSLGGSSYNEQFF.

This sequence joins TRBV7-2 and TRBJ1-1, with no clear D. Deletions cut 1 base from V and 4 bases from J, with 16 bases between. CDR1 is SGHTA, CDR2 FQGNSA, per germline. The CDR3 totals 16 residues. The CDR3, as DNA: TGTGCCAGCAGCTTAGGCGAGGCCCCCAGAAGCACTGAAGCTTTCTTT. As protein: CASSLGEAPRSTEAFF. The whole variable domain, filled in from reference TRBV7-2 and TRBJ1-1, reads GAGVSQSPSNKVTEKGKDVELRCDPISGHTALYWYRQSLGQGLEFLIYFQGNSAPDKSGLPSDRFSAERTGGSVSTLTIQRTQQEDSAVYLCASSLGEAPRSTEAFFGQGTRLTVV.

CDR3 coding DNA: TGTGCCAGCACCAAAGATGGCAGGGCTGGGGCCAACGTCCTGACTTTC. This gives the protein CASTKDGRAGANVLTF. The rearrangement uses TRBV9 and TRBJ2-6, with a possible D match to TRBD1 (5 bases). This CDR3 contains 16 residues. CDR1 and CDR2 (germline): SGDLS, YYNGEE. Between the trimmed V and J ends, which lost 6 bases and 2 bases, there was a span of 15 bases.

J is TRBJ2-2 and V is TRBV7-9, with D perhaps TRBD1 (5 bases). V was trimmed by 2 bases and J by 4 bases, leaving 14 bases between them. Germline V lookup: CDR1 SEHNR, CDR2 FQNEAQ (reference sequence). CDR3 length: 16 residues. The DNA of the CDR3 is TGTGCCAGCAGCTTAAGTTGGCAGGGATTCACCGGGGAGCTGTTTTTT. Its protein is CASSLSWQGFTGELFF. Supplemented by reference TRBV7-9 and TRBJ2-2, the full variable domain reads DTGVSQNPRHKITKRGQNVTFRCDPISEHNRLYWYRQTLGQGPEFLTYFQNEAQLEKSRLLSDRFSAERPKGSFSTLEIQRTEQGDSAMYLCASSLSWQGFTGELFFGEGSRLTVL.

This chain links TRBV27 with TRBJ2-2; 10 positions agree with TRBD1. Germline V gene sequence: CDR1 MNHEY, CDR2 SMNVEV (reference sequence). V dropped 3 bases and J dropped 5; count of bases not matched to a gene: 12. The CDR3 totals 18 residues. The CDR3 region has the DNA TGTGCCAGCAGTTTCGACAGGGGGCTGAATATTATAACCGGGGAGCTGTTTTTT. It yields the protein CASSFDRGLNIITGELFF.

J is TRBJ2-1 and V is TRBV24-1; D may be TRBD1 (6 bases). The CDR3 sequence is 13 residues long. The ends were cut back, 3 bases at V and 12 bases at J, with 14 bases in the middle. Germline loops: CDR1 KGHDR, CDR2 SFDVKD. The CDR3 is CATSDTQGSLQFF. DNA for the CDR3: TGTGCCACCAGTGATACACAGGGTAGTTTGCAGTTCTTC.

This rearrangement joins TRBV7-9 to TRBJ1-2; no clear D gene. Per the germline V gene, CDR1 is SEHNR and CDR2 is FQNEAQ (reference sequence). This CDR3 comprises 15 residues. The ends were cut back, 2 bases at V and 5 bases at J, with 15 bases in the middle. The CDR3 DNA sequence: TGTGCCAGCAGCTTACGAGGAACCCCTAGTTATGGCTACACCTTC. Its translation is CASSLRGTPSYGYTF.

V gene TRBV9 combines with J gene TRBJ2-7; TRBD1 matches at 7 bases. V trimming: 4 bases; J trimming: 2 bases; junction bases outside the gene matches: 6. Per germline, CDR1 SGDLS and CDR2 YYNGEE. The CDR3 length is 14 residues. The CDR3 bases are TGTGCCAGCAGCATGGGGACAGAGGCCTACGAGCAGTACTTC. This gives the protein CASSMGTEAYEQYF. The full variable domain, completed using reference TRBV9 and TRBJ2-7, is DSGVTQTPKHLITATGQRVTLRCSPRSGDLSVYWYQQSLDQGLQFLIQYYNGEERAKGNILERFSAQQFPDLHSELNLSSLELGDSALYFCASSMGTEAYEQYFGPGTRLTVT.

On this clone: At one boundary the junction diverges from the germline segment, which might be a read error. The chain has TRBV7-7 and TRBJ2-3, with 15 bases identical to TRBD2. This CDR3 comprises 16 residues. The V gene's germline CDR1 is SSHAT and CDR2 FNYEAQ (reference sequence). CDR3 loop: CASSPGTSGRTDTQYF. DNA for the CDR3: TGTGCTAGCAGCCCGGGGACTAGCGGGAGGACAGATACGCAGTATTTT.

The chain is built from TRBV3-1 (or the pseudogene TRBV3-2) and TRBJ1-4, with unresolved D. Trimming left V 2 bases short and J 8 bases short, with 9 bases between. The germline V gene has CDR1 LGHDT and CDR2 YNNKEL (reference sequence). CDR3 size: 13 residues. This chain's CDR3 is CASSQREREKLFF. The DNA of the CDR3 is TGTGCCAGCAGCCAAAGGGAGCGGGAAAAACTGTTTTTT.

The CDR3 reads CASSPTTGVQPQHF. Here the CDR3 DNA reads TGTGCCAGCAGTCCGACGACAGGGGTTCAGCCCCAGCATTTT. The chain links TRBV6-4 to TRBJ1-5; 8 positions agree with TRBD1. This CDR3 is built from 14 residues. V shed 5 bases, J shed 6 bases, and the junction held 6 bases outside the gene matches. Germline loops: CDR1 MRHNA, CDR2 SNTAGT.

The CDR3 region has the DNA TGTGCCAGCACGGGGAGACTAGCGAGCCAACAAGAGACCCAGTACTTC. Residues: CASTGRLASQQETQYF. V is TRBV6-6 and J is TRBJ2-5; 8 bases are shared with TRBD2. From germline, CDR1 is MNHNY and CDR2 SVGAGI (reference sequence). Trimming at V came to 7 bases and at J to 2 bases, leaving 12 bases not matched to a gene. The CDR3 extends over 16 amino acids.

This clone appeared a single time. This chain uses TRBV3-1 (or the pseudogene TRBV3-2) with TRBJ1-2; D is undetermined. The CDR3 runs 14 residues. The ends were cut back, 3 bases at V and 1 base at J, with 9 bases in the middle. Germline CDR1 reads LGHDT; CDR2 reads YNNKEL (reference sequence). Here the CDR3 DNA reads TGTGCCAGCAGCCAGAGTTCAGGTAACTATGGCTACACCTTC. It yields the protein CASSQSSGNYGYTF.